This TCR beta chain is drawn from a study of response to subunit inactivated influenza vaccine. With regard to this clonotype: Its antigen remains unidentified.

Each CDR3 protein gets one entry after TCRdb re-called the RT-PCR reads with MiXCR. The sample yields around 750,000 distinct CDR3 sequences, roughly 20% seen once. The V end was cut by 0 bases, the J end by 4 bases, with 9 bases between. This CDR3 is 13 amino acids long. Germline values: CDR1 GTSNPN, CDR2 SVGIG (reference sequence). Study-wide findings and caveats: The study's authors posited that every seasonal influenza vaccination enlists few new T cells.

The chain joins TRBV30 to TRBJ2-5, with D maybe TRBD2 (5 bases). This sequence originates from a man aged 45 to 65 who received an inactivated influenza vaccine. The material sequenced was PBMCs from blood, taken roughly 5 days after vaccination. The CDR3 DNA is TGTGCCTGGAGTGTAAGGGCGGGAGAGACCCAGTACTTC. Its protein product is CAWSVRAGETQYF.